This T cell receptor beta chain was identified during a study of OX40 agonist ivuxolimab in advanced cancers. About the study as a whole: Ivuxolimab was an agonistic, fully human IgG2 monoclonal antibody directed against OX40 (CD134), a costimulatory receptor. A male proportion of around 83% and a mean age of about 60 years, ranging from about 23 to 79, were recorded for the dose-escalation cohort. Peripheral TCRbeta sequencing aimed to test whether ivuxolimab altered TCR sequence diversity and caused clonal T-cell expansion. Partial responses occurred in three dose-escalation patients: two with cutaneous melanoma and one with hepatocellular carcinoma. Prior anti-PD-1, anti-PD-L1 or anti-CTLA-4 therapy was permitted, and about 40% of dose-escalation patients had received checkpoint inhibitors. The paper describes the monotherapy dose-escalation part (N = 52 patients) of the phase I trial of ivuxolimab. Of the roughly 51 patients in dose escalation, about 20 had hepatocellular carcinoma, some 15 had melanoma, 9 had renal cell carcinoma and 9 had head and neck cancer. Intravenous ivuxolimab was administered to patients every 2 weeks at six dose levels: 0.01, 0.1, 0.3, 1.5, 3 and 10 mg/kg. What the research found in general, with its limitations: After ivuxolimab, more expanded clones were found on average in CD8+ T cells than in CD4+ T cells. Low levels of normalized T-cell clonal expansion were also shown by some nonresponding patients. At doses from 0.1 to 3.0 mg/kg, clonal expansion was seen in both CD4+ and CD8+ blood T cells between baseline and week 6. Antigen specificity was not determined for the clonally expanded peripheral T cells. In the 0.1-3.0 mg/kg groups, partial responders were among the patients with the lowest normalized peripheral clonal expansion, particularly in CD8+ T cells.

The CDR3 numbers 14 residues from cysteine through phenylalanine. The read is trimmed to its CDR3 DNA, 42 bases read in frame from base 1. V and J are truncated by 3 bases and 6 bases respectively, leaving an intervening sequence of 11 bases. Looking up the germline V gene yields CDR1 SGHNT and CDR2 YENEEA. The trial excluded patients who had a history of autoimmune disease or who were on systemic immunosuppression. In every dose cohort, peripheral blood was drawn for TCR sequencing at baseline, cycle 4 day 1, and cycle 7 day 1. The samples were drawn from a first-in-human, open-label, multicenter phase I dose-escalation trial of ivuxolimab. Adults with locally advanced or metastatic melanoma, renal cell carcinoma, hepatocellular carcinoma or head and neck squamous cell carcinoma were enrolled in the trial. CD4+ and CD8+ T cells were sorted separately from peripheral blood before TCR sequencing. As for this clone: This receptor's antigen is unknown. It has no much larger one-base neighbor in the sample; base qualities were not kept.

Genomic DNA was isolated from the sorted cells so that the TCRbeta CDR3 region could be sequenced. The immunoSEQ Assay was used for sequencing of TCRbeta CDR3 regions. In its TCRdb copy, this immuneACCESS table keeps in-frame sequences only and misses some clones. Where compared with another copy, unresolved V genes explain less than half of these, and the others have no known cause. The sample yields 79,000 or so clones; 91% were counted once. The top ten constitute under 2% of the sample. Recombination linked TRBV11-3 to TRBJ2-2; tentative D gene TRBD2, with 6 bases matching. The sample here was CD4+ or CD8+ T cells sorted from blood, taken in a trial of the OX40 agonist ivuxolimab. This receptor was obtained from an adult with an advanced solid tumor such as melanoma, head and neck, liver or kidney cancer. The CDR3: CASSLWDSPGELFF. The nucleotide sequence reads as follows: TGTGCCAGCAGCTTGTGGGACTCACCCGGGGAGCTGTTTTTT.